These 13 T cell receptor beta chains were sequenced from one sample in a study of blood T cell repertoires in COVID-19 (dated by TCRdb to the early 2020s). Library method: the immunoSEQ multiplex PCR assay. Not all clones reach the TCRdb copy of this immuneACCESS table, which keeps in-frame sequences only. Checked studies attribute under half of the gap to unresolved V genes and leave the rest unexplained. The sample table lists about 200,000 clones, roughly 82% of them with a count of one. 10% to 15% of the sample is held by the ten biggest clonotypes. Specimen: PBMCs or T cells enriched from blood (not recorded which). The receptors derive from a man between 35 and 55 years old who had recovered from COVID-19.

V usage is TRBV6-2 or TRBV6-3 and J usage is TRBJ1-5, with 7 bases lining up with TRBD1. The CDR3 is 14 residues long. The junction had 7 bases not matched to a gene; V was cut back by 6 bases and J by 5 bases. In germline, CDR1 is MNHEY, CDR2 SVGEGT. CDR3 bases: TGTGCCAGCAGCCGTGACAGGGACTATCAGCCCCAGCATTTT. It yields the protein CASSRDRDYQPQHF.

This clone was detected only once. CDR3 DNA: TGTGCCAGTAGTGGGCAAATTAGCAATCAGCCCCAGCATTTT. This translates into CASSGQISNQPQHF. The chain links TRBV19 to TRBJ1-5; unclear D gene. There are 14 residues in the CDR3. Trimming removed 5 bases from V and 0 bases from J, with 8 bases in between. Germline V gives CDR1 LNHDA, CDR2 SQIVND (reference sequence).

The chain uses TRBV20-1 and TRBJ1-2; 8 positions match TRBD1. The germline gives CDR1 DFQATT, CDR2 SNEGSKA (reference sequence). The ends lost 3 bases at V and 4 bases at J; junction bases unmatched: 4. This CDR3 contains 13 residues. The CDR3 spells CSASKQGGYGYTF. In DNA, the CDR3 is TGCAGTGCTAGTAAACAGGGGGGCTATGGCTACACCTTC.

The rearrangement joins TRBV3-1 (or the pseudogene TRBV3-2) to TRBJ1-5; perhaps TRBD1 as D (5 bases). V was shortened by 1 base and J by 4 bases, with 11 bases between the two germline ends. Germline loops: CDR1 LGHDT, CDR2 YNNKEL (reference sequence). CDR3 length equals 15 residues. The CDR3 is CASSQGTGQNQPQHF. As DNA, the CDR3 is TGTGCCAGCAGCCAAGGTACCGGACAAAATCAGCCCCAGCATTTT.

V usage is TRBV4-2 and J usage is TRBJ2-7; D perhaps matches TRBD2 (6 bases). CDR3 length equals 16 residues. Germline CDR1 and CDR2: LGHNA and YNFKEQ. The V and J ends lost 0 bases and 0 bases respectively, with 12 bases between them. In nucleotides, the CDR3 is TGTGCCAGCAGCCAAGAAGCGGGTTCTAGCTCCTACGAGCAGTACTTC. Protein: CASSQEAGSSSYEQYF.

The V call is TRBV3-1 (or the pseudogene TRBV3-2), the J call TRBJ2-1; 8 bases line up with TRBD2. In germline, CDR1 is LGHDT, CDR2 YNNKEL (reference sequence). V trimming: 0 bases; J trimming: 4 bases; junction bases outside the gene matches: 2. There are 15 residues in the CDR3. The CDR3 spells CASSQEPGGYNEQFF. As DNA, the CDR3 is TGTGCCAGCAGCCAAGAACCGGGAGGGTACAATGAGCAGTTCTTC.

Written as DNA, the CDR3 is TGTGCCAGCAGCAATGTCGGGATACAGCCCCAGCATTTT. Its translation is CASSNVGIQPQHF. The V and J genes are TRBV2 and TRBJ1-5; D not certain. V was clipped by 6 bases and J by 7 bases, with 13 bases between them. Germline V gives CDR1 SNHLY, CDR2 FYNNEI. This CDR3 is 13 amino acids long.

V gene TRBV19 combines with J gene TRBJ2-1, with a possible D match to TRBD1 (5 bases). Trimming left V 1 base short and J 6 bases short, with 13 bases between. Germline CDR1 is LNHDA and CDR2 is SQIVND (reference sequence). The CDR3 has 15 residues. This chain's CDR3 is CASSIGLNQGNEQFF. CDR3 DNA sequence: TGTGCCAGTAGTATAGGGCTAAATCAGGGCAATGAGCAGTTCTTC.

V usage is TRBV7-2 and J usage is TRBJ1-2; 9 nucleotides agree with TRBD1. Germline-derived CDR1 and CDR2 are SGHTA and FQGNSA. The CDR3 consists of 17 residues. Trimming cost V 5 bases and J 3 bases; bases outside gene matches: 13. CDR3 bases: TGTGCCAGCAGCCCCTATTCACAGGGGGCGCGCGACTATGGCTACACCTTC. This encodes CASSPYSQGARDYGYTF.

This rearrangement joins TRBV4-1 to TRBJ1-2, with D possibly matching TRBD1 (6 bases). CDR3 length: 15 residues. In germline, CDR1 is MGHRA, CDR2 YSYEKL. The V end lost 5 bases, the J end lost 4 bases, and 17 bases lay between the germline ends. The CDR3 sequence: CASSGAGQGIYGYTF. CDR3 DNA: TGCGCCAGCAGCGGAGCGGGGCAGGGGATCTATGGCTACACCTTC.

V and J are TRBV6-5 and TRBJ1-2; TRBD1 might be the D (6 bases). V gave up 0 bases and J gave up 4 bases, with 15 bases separating them. CDR3 length equals 16 residues. Per the germline V gene, CDR1 is MNHEY and CDR2 is SVGAGI. The CDR3 loop reads CASSYSSGGAAYGYTF. CDR3 DNA sequence: TGTGCCAGCAGTTACTCGAGCGGGGGCGCAGCCTATGGCTACACCTTC.

CDR3 in amino acids: CATSRRDRNNEQFF. The DNA for the CDR3 is TGTGCCACCAGCAGAAGGGACAGAAACAATGAGCAGTTCTTC. The chain links TRBV15 to TRBJ2-1, with 7 nucleotides matching TRBD1. The CDR3 covers 14 residues. Trimming at V came to 2 bases and at J to 5 bases, leaving 3 bases not matched to a gene. The germline gives CDR1 LNHNV, CDR2 YYDKDF (reference sequence).

This clone occurred a few times. The J gene is TRBJ2-1, the V gene TRBV5-1, with 8 bases that match TRBD2. There are 15 residues in the CDR3. Germline V CDR1 and CDR2: SGHRS, YFSETQ. V was pared by 2 bases and J by 3 bases, with 4 bases of the junction left unmatched. In DNA, the CDR3 is TGCGCCAGCAGCTTACTAGCGGAGGTCTACAATGAGCAGTTCTTC. As protein: CASSLLAEVYNEQFF.